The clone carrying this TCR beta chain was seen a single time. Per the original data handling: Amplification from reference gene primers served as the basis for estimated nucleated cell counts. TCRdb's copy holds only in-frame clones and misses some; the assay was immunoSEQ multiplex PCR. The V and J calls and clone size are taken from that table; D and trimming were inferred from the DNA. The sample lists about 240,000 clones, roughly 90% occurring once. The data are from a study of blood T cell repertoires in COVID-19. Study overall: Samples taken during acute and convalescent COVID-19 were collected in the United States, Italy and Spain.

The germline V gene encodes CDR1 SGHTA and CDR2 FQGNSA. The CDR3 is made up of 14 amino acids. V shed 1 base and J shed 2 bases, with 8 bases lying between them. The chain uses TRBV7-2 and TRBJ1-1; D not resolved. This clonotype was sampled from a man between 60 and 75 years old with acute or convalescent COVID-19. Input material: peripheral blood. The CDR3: CASSLDTRNTEAFF. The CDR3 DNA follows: TGTGCCAGCAGCTTAGATACCAGAAACACTGAAGCTTTCTTT.